This record looks at one T cell receptor (beta chain) sequence and its context. Its antigen remains unidentified. RNA extraction and reverse transcription yielded cDNA as sequencing template. Produced via immunoSEQ multiplex PCR; TCRdb's table is partial and in-frame only. Found here are over 100,000 clones, less than 75% of them singletons; the top ten hold more than 9%. V was pared by 2 bases and J by 5 bases, with 9 bases of the junction left unmatched. The CDR3 totals 15 residues. CDR1 and CDR2 from the germline V gene are GTSNPN and SVGIG (reference sequence). These data belong to a study of CD8+ T cells in alopecia areata. The wider study: Tofacitinib administration persisted for 6 to 18 months, succeeded by 6 months off drug. The study's findings and limits: Many expanded lesional clones persisted during tofacitinib (in both scalp and blood).

Indicated treatment: oral pan-JAK inhibitor, 5-10 mg twice daily. CD4+ and CD8+ T cells were sorted from PBMCs. The sequencing used CD8+ T cells sorted from blood, collected at week 24, from a patient treated with tofacitinib. This receptor was taken from a human donor with alopecia areata. The chain combines TRBV30 with TRBJ1-2; TRBD1 agrees at 9 bases. The CDR3 loop reads CAWSFTGGSGYGYTF. The CDR3 bases are TGTGCCTGGAGTTTCACAGGGGGCAGTGGGTATGGCTACACCTTC.